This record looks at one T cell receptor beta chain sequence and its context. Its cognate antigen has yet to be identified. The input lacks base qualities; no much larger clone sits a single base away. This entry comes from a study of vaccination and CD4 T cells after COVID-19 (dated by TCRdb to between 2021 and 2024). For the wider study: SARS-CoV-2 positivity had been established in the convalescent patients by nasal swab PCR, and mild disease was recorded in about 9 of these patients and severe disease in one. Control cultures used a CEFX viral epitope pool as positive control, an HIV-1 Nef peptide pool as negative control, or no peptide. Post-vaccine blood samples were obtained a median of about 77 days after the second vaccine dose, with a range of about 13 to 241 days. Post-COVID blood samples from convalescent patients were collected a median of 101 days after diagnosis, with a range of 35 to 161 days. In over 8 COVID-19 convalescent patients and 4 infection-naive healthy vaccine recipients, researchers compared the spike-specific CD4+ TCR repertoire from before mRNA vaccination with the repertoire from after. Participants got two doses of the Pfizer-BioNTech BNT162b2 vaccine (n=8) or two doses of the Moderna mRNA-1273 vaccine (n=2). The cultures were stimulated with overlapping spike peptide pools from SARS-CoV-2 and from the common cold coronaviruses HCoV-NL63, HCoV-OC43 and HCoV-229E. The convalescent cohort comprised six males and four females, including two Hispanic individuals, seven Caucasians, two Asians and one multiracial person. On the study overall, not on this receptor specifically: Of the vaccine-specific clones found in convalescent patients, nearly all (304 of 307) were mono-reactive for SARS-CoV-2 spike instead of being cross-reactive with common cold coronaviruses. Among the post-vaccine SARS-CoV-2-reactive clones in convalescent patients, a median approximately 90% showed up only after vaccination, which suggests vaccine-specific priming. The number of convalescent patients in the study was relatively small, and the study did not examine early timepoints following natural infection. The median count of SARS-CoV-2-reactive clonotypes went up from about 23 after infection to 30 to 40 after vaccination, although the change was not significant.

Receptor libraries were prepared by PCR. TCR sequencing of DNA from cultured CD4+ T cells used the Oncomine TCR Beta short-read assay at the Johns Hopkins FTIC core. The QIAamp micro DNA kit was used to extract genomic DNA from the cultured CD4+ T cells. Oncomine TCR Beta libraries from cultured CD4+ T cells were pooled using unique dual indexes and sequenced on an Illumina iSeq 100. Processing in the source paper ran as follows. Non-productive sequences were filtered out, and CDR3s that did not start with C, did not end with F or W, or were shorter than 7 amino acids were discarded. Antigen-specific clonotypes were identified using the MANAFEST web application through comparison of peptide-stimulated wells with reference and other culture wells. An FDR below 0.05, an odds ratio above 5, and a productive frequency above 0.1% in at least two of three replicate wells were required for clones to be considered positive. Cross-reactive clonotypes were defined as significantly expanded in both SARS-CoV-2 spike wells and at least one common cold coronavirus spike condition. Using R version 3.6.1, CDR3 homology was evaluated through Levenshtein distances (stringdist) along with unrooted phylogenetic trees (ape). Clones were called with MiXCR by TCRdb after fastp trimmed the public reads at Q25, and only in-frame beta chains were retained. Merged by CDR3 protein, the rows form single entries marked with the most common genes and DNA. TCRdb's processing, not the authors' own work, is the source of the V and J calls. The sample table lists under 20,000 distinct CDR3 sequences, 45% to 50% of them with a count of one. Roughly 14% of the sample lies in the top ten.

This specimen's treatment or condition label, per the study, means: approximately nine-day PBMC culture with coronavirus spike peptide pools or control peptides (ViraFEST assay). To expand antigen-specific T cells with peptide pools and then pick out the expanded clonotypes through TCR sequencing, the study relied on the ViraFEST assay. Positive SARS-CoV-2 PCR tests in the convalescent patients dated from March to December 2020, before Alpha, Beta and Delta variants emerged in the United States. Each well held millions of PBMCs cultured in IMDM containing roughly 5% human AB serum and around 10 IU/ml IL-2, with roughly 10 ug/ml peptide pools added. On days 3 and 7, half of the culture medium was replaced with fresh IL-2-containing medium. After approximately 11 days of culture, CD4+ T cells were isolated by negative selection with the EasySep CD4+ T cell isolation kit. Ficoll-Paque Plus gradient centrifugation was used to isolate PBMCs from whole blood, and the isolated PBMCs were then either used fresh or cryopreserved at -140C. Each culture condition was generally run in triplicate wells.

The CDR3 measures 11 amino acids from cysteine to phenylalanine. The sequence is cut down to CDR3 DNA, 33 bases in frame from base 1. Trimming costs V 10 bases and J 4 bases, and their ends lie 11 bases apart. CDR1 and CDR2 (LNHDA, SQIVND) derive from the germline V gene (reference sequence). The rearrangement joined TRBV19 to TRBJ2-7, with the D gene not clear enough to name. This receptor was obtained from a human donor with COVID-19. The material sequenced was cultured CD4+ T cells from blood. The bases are TGTGCCACTAGGAAAGGTTACGAGCAGTACTTC. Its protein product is CATRKGYEQYF. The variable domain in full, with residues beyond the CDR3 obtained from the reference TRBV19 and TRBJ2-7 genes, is DGGITQSPKYLFRKEGQNVTLSCEQNLNHDAMYWYRQDPGQGLRLIYYSQIVNDFQKGDIAEGYSVSREKKESFPLTVTSAQKNPTAFYLCATRKGYEQYFGPGTRLTVT.